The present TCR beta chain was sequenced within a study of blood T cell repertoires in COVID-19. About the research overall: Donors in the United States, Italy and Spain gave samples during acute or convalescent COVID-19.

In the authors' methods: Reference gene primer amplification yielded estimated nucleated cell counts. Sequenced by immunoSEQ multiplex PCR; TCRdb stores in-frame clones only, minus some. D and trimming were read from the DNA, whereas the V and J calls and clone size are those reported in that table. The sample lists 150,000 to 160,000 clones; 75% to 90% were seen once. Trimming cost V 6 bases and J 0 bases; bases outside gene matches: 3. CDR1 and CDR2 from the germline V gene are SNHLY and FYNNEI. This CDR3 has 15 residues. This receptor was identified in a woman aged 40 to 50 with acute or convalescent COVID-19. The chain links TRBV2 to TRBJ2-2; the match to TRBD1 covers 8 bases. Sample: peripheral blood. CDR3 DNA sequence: TGTGCCAGCAGCGAACAGGGGGCGAACACCGGGGAGCTGTTTTTT. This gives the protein CASSEQGANTGELFF.